A selection of T cell receptor beta chains follows, all from one sample in a study of shared T cell receptors in the human thymus. Profiling relied on immunoSEQ multiplex PCR, and the TCRdb table lists in-frame clones only, not all of them. Here the sample spans hundreds of thousands of clones, 87% being singletons. This sample was also put to use in a study of human thymus T cells.

Source material: thymocytes. The receptors come from a boy under two years old with a congenital heart defect. Both conserved end residues are part of each CDR3. The D gene is left open where the match is weak. Some rows have no size entry. The others give once, few or many, or a class for an expanded clone.

size: -; V: TRBV7-9; J: TRBJ1-1; D: TRBD1; CDR3: CASSKPGQGASEAFF; DNA: TGTGCCAGCAGCAAACCGGGACAGGGGGCCTCTGAAGCTTTCTTT
size: -; V: TRBV2; J: TRBJ1-4; D: TRBD1; CDR3: CASSLRGTNEKLFF; DNA: TGTGCCAGCAGCCTCAGGGGGACTAATGAAAAACTGTTTTTT
size: -; V: TRBV2; J: TRBJ2-1; D: -; CDR3: CASSEAGSYEQFF; DNA: TGTGCCAGCAGTGAAGCGGGGAGTTACGAGCAGTTCTTC
size: -; V: TRBV4-2; J: TRBJ2-5; D: TRBD2; CDR3: CASSRAGGEETQYF; DNA: TGTGCCAGCAGCCGAGCGGGGGGAGAAGAGACCCAGTACTTC
size: -; V: TRBV28; J: TRBJ1-2; D: -; CDR3: CASSLSGDGYTF; DNA: TGTGCCAGCAGTTTATCGGGGGATGGCTACACCTTC
size: -; V: TRBV27; J: TRBJ2-1; D: TRBD2; CDR3: CASSFVGLEIDEQFF; DNA: TGTGCCAGCAGTTTTGTAGGACTAGAGATCGATGAGCAGTTCTTC
size: -; V: TRBV7-9; J: TRBJ1-6; D: TRBD1; CDR3: CASSFLLSQGDSPLHF; DNA: TGTGCCAGCAGCTTCCTTCTTTCACAGGGGGACTCACCCCTCCACTTT
size: -; V: TRBV18; J: TRBJ1-1; D: TRBD1; CDR3: CASSAQGANNGAFF; DNA: TGTGCCAGCTCAGCTCAGGGGGCCAATAACGGGGCTTTCTTT
size: -; V: TRBV4-2; J: TRBJ1-1; D: TRBD1; CDR3: CASSHPRTGRRGMNTEAFF; DNA: TGTGCCAGCAGCCATCCACGGACAGGGAGGAGGGGGATGAACACTGAAGCTTTCTTT
size: -; V: TRBV5-1; J: TRBJ2-7; D: TRBD1; CDR3: CASSLARGTEQYF; DNA: TGCGCCAGCAGCTTGGCCAGGGGGACCGAGCAGTACTTC
size: -; V: TRBV18; J: TRBJ1-2; D: TRBD1; CDR3: CASSPRTGAYGYTF; DNA: TGTGCCAGCTCACCACGGACAGGAGCATATGGCTACACCTTC
size: -; V: TRBV6-5; J: TRBJ2-3; D: -; CDR3: CASRSSEGGTDTQYF; DNA: TGTGCCAGCAGGTCTTCGGAAGGGGGCACAGATACGCAGTATTTT
size: -; V: TRBV30; J: TRBJ1-1; D: TRBD1; CDR3: CAWSGDRPNTEAFF; DNA: TGTGCCTGGAGCGGGGACAGGCCGAACACTGAAGCTTTCTTT
size: -; V: TRBV15; J: TRBJ1-3; D: TRBD1; CDR3: CATSDRDEGNTIYF; DNA: TGTGCCACCAGCGACAGGGATGAAGGAAACACCATATATTTT
size: -; V: TRBV5-6; J: TRBJ1-2; D: -; CDR3: CASSLGASYGYTF; DNA: TGTGCCAGCAGCTTGGGGGCGAGCTATGGCTACACCTTC
size: -; V: TRBV19; J: TRBJ2-7; D: TRBD1; CDR3: CASSSPGTENYYEQYF; DNA: TGTGCCAGTAGCTCCCCCGGGACAGAAAATTACTACGAGCAGTACTTC
size: -; V: TRBV5-1; J: TRBJ1-2; D: -; CDR3: CASSPGKNYGYTF; DNA: TGCGCCAGCAGCCCAGGAAAGAACTATGGCTACACCTTC
size: -; V: TRBV14; J: TRBJ2-1; D: -; CDR3: CASSQDTFGTGDDNEQFF; DNA: TGTGCCAGCAGCCAAGATACATTTGGAACAGGAGATGACAATGAGCAGTTCTTC
size: -; V: TRBV2; J: TRBJ1-1; D: -; CDR3: CASSLVDRRDTEAFF; DNA: TGTGCCAGCAGTCTTGTCGACAGGCGGGACACTGAAGCTTTCTTT
size: -; V: TRBV7-9; J: TRBJ1-1; D: -; CDR3: CASSSLIHSGIAAFF; DNA: TGTGCCAGCAGCTCCCTTATACATAGTGGGATAGCGGCTTTCTTT
size: -; V: TRBV12-2; J: TRBJ1-5; D: -; CDR3: CASGKTGERVRWPQHF; DNA: TGTGCAAGTGGCAAAACCGGGGAGAGGGTTCGGTGGCCCCAGCATTTT
size: -; V: TRBV4-3; J: TRBJ2-5; D: -; CDR3: CASSQGRDGTQYF; DNA: TGCGCCAGCAGCCAAGGGCGGGACGGGACCCAGTACTTC
size: -; V: TRBV27; J: TRBJ2-1; D: TRBD2; CDR3: CASSFRTKGLAVNEQFF; DNA: TGTGCCAGCAGTTTTCGGACGAAGGGACTAGCGGTCAATGAGCAGTTCTTC
size: -; V: TRBV14; J: TRBJ2-5; D: TRBD2; CDR3: CASSQSGAGTRVGTQYF; DNA: TGTGCCAGCAGCCAAAGCGGGGCCGGGACTAGGGTGGGAACCCAGTACTTC
size: -; V: TRBV5-1; J: TRBJ2-1; D: TRBD2; CDR3: CASSLVGLAGVHNEQFF; DNA: TGCGCCAGCAGCTTGGTAGGTCTAGCGGGAGTCCACAATGAGCAGTTCTTC
size: -; V: TRBV4-1; J: TRBJ2-5; D: -; CDR3: CASSQGLSYRELETQYF; DNA: TGCGCCAGCAGCCAAGGTCTCTCGTATCGGGAATTGGAGACCCAGTACTTC
size: -; V: TRBV19; J: TRBJ2-3; D: -; CDR3: CASTLGGTDTQYF; DNA: TGTGCCAGTACCCTTGGCGGGACAGATACGCAGTATTTT
size: -; V: TRBV27; J: TRBJ2-7; D: -; CDR3: CASSVGGLSYEQYF; DNA: TGTGCCAGCAGTGTCGGGGGGCTGTCCTACGAGCAGTACTTC
size: -; V: TRBV5-6; J: TRBJ2-7; D: TRBD1; CDR3: CASSFGQANHYEQYF; DNA: TGTGCCAGCAGCTTCGGACAGGCGAATCACTACGAGCAGTACTTC
size: -; V: TRBV6-1; J: TRBJ1-5; D: TRBD1; CDR3: CASSAGTGGFQPQHF; DNA: TGTGCCAGCAGTGCAGGGACAGGGGGGTTTCAGCCCCAGCATTTT
size: -; V: TRBV28; J: TRBJ1-4; D: -; CDR3: CASSSRQPNEKLFF; DNA: TGTGCCAGCAGTTCCAGACAGCCTAATGAAAAACTGTTTTTT
size: -; V: TRBV27; J: TRBJ1-5; D: -; CDR3: CASSSLRYHQPQHF; DNA: TGTGCCAGCAGTTCCCTCAGGTATCATCAGCCCCAGCATTTT
size: -; V: TRBV25-1; J: TRBJ1-2; D: TRBD1; CDR3: CASRGQEDGYTF; DNA: TGTGCCAGCAGGGGACAGGAGGATGGCTACACCTTC
size: -; V: TRBV4-3; J: TRBJ2-3; D: TRBD2; CDR3: CASSHLAGGITDTQYF; DNA: TGCGCCAGCAGCCATCTAGCGGGGGGGATAACAGATACGCAGTATTTT
size: once; V: TRBV7-2; J: TRBJ1-4; D: -; CDR3: CASSTEHTGINEKLFF; DNA: TGTGCCAGCAGCACAGAACATACAGGGATTAATGAAAAACTGTTTTTT
size: once; V: TRBV6-6; J: TRBJ1-5; D: -; CDR3: CASSRDSNQPQHF; DNA: TGTGCCAGCAGCCGAGATAGCAATCAGCCCCAGCATTTT
size: -; V: TRBV2; J: TRBJ1-3; D: -; CDR3: CASSVRSGLGYSGNTIYF; DNA: TGTGCCAGCAGTGTCAGGTCCGGTTTGGGCTACTCTGGAAACACCATATATTTT
size: -; V: TRBV10-3; J: TRBJ2-1; D: TRBD2; CDR3: CAISALAGFLHEQFF; DNA: TGTGCCATCAGTGCACTAGCGGGGTTTCTGCATGAGCAGTTCTTC
size: -; V: TRBV13; J: TRBJ2-7; D: -; CDR3: CASVGQNSSYEQYF; DNA: TGTGCCAGCGTGGGACAAAACTCCTCCTACGAGCAGTACTTC
size: -; V: TRBV4-3; J: TRBJ2-1; D: -; CDR3: CASSQDRDRWYEQFF; DNA: TGCGCCAGCAGCCAAGACCGGGATCGGTGGTATGAGCAGTTCTTC
size: -; V: TRBV14; J: TRBJ2-7; D: TRBD1; CDR3: CASSPRQGADNEQYF; DNA: TGTGCCAGCAGCCCTCGACAGGGGGCGGACAACGAGCAGTACTTC
size: -; V: TRBV28; J: TRBJ2-7; D: TRBD2; CDR3: CASSTGGGLVGPYEQYF; DNA: TGTGCCAGCAGTACGGGCGGGGGGTTGGTGGGTCCCTACGAGCAGTACTTC
size: -; V: TRBV14; J: TRBJ2-1; D: TRBD2; CDR3: CASSRLAGGPYNEQFF; DNA: TGTGCCAGCAGCCGATTAGCGGGAGGGCCCTACAATGAGCAGTTCTTC
size: -; V: TRBV10-3; J: TRBJ1-5; D: TRBD1; CDR3: CAISRDRGSNQPQHF; DNA: TGTGCCATCAGCCGGGACAGGGGTAGCAATCAGCCCCAGCATTTT
size: -; V: TRBV6-1; J: TRBJ1-3; D: -; CDR3: CASLPGEYGNTIYF; DNA: TGTGCCAGCCTGCCCGGGGAATATGGAAACACCATATATTTT
size: once; V: TRBV9; J: TRBJ1-5; D: -; CDR3: CASSGGFNQPQHF; DNA: TGTGCCAGCAGCGGGGGCTTCAATCAGCCCCAGCATTTT
size: -; V: TRBV4-3; J: TRBJ2-1; D: TRBD2; CDR3: CASSQDQGGRSDGEQFF; DNA: TGCGCCAGCAGCCAAGATCAGGGCGGGAGGTCCGATGGTGAGCAGTTCTTC
size: -; V: TRBV23-1; J: TRBJ2-3; D: TRBD2; CDR3: CASSHFPLAADTQYF; DNA: TGCGCCAGCAGTCATTTCCCGCTAGCGGCAGATACGCAGTATTTT
size: -; V: TRBV29-1; J: TRBJ1-2; D: TRBD1; CDR3: CSVEGGTGGRNYGYTF; DNA: TGCAGCGTTGAGGGAGGGACAGGGGGCAGGAACTATGGCTACACCTTC
size: -; V: TRBV4-3; J: TRBJ2-3; D: TRBD2; CDR3: CASSQTSGKLTDTQYF; DNA: TGCGCCAGCAGCCAGACTAGCGGGAAACTCACAGATACGCAGTATTTT
size: -; V: TRBV5-1; J: TRBJ2-1; D: TRBD2; CDR3: CASSKGAGRSYNEQFF; DNA: TGCGCCAGCAGCAAAGGAGCGGGAAGGTCCTACAATGAGCAGTTCTTC
size: -; V: TRBV25-1; J: TRBJ2-7; D: TRBD2; CDR3: CASSGTSGETYEQYF; DNA: TGTGCCAGCAGTGGGACTAGCGGGGAGACCTACGAGCAGTACTTC